These 20 T cell receptor beta chains were all obtained from the same sample, sequenced in a study of Tregs in tolerant kidney transplant recipients. Mixed chimerism was transient after nonmyeloablative marrow transplants from related graft donors. The data were produced by immunoSEQ multiplex PCR, yet TCRdb's version contains in-frame clones alone and is incomplete. Of about 22,000 clones in the sample, approximately 84% were seen once. The sample here was CD8+ T cells from blood (PBMCs), taken 6 months after the transplant. All receptors derive from a human patient who received a combined kidney and bone marrow transplant. Some T cells here may be from the graft donor.

With regard to this clone: In the same sample, other DNA sequences code for this CDR3. The chain links TRBV13 to TRBJ2-5; D may be TRBD1 (7 bases). CDR1 is PRHDT, CDR2 FYEKMQ, per germline (reference sequence). Trimming left V 5 bases short and J 5 bases short, with 15 bases between. The CDR3 extends over 14 amino acids. Written as DNA, the CDR3 is TGTGCCAGCAGCGCAGGGGGGCAGGGTGAGACCCAGTACTTC. Amino acid sequence: CASSAGGQGETQYF.

This chain joins TRBV7-9 and TRBJ2-3, with 8 bases matching TRBD1. The CDR3 consists of 15 residues. Germline values: CDR1 SEHNR, CDR2 FQNEAQ (reference sequence). The ends lost 5 bases at V and 6 bases at J; junction bases unmatched: 10. The CDR3 DNA reads TGTGCCAGCAGCCCAAAGGACAGGGCTGTTGATACGCAGTATTTT. Translation gives CASSPKDRAVDTQYF.

The rearrangement links TRBV5-1 to TRBJ2-7; TRBD1 is a possible D gene (8 bases). V was clipped by 0 bases and J by 2 bases, with 12 bases between them. CDR3 length equals 15 residues. Germline V lookup: CDR1 SGHRS, CDR2 YFSETQ. This CDR3 is CASSLVQGGAYEQYF. CDR3 DNA sequence: TGCGCCAGCAGCTTGGTACAGGGGGGGGCCTACGAGCAGTACTTC.

V gene TRBV4-3 combines with J gene TRBJ2-3; 9 bases match TRBD2. The CDR3 sequence is 16 residues long. CDR1 and CDR2 from the germline V gene are LGHNA and YSLEER. V shed 1 base and J 2 bases; nucleotides not matched to a gene: 4. CDR3 protein: CASSQGTSGSTDTQYF. The CDR3 coding sequence is TGCGCCAGCAGCCAAGGTACTAGCGGGTCCACAGATACGCAGTATTTT.

This clone was counted only a few times. Other DNA sequences in the same sample also yield this CDR3. The gene calls are TRBV11-2 and TRBJ1-6; TRBD1 is a possible D gene (6 bases). The CDR3 totals 16 residues. V was shortened by 8 bases and J by 7 bases, with 21 bases between the two germline ends. Germline V gene lookup returns CDR1 SGHAT and CDR2 FQNNGV. For the CDR3, the DNA is TGTGCCAGCTGCCGGGGAGGGGGTTTGAGAAATTCACCCCTCCACTTT. This encodes CASCRGGGLRNSPLHF.

CDR3 nucleotides: TGTGCCAGCAGCCAATACCTGGGCCGAGTTGAGACCCAGTACTTC. This encodes CASSQYLGRVETQYF. The V gene is TRBV4-2, the J gene TRBJ2-5; no firm D call. Trimming stripped 2 bases from V and 5 bases from J, with 15 bases between. The CDR3 runs to 15 residues. Germline assignment: CDR1 LGHNA and CDR2 YNFKEQ.

V and J are TRBV6-1 and TRBJ2-3; 9 nucleotides line up with TRBD2. Germline CDR1 reads MNHNS; CDR2 reads SASEGT. V lost 0 bases, J lost 4 bases, and 2 bases stayed unmatched. CDR3 length: 15 residues. In DNA, the CDR3 is TGTGCCAGCAGTGAAGCAGGCGGGGGGGCAGATACGCAGTATTTT. Translating gives CASSEAGGGADTQYF.

The chain carries TRBV7-9 and TRBJ2-3, with 9 bases identical to TRBD1. V was clipped by 2 bases and J by 6 bases; unmatched bases: 12. The germline V gene encodes CDR1 SEHNR and CDR2 FQNEAQ (reference sequence). CDR3 length: 17 residues. CDR3 in amino acids: CASSLPAGTGQVDTQYF. DNA for the CDR3: TGTGCCAGCAGCTTACCCGCCGGGACAGGGCAGGTTGATACGCAGTATTTT.

This clone was counted once. The V gene is TRBV27, the J gene TRBJ2-2; D is perhaps TRBD1 (5 bases). The CDR3 contains 15 residues. Germline assignment: CDR1 MNHEY and CDR2 SMNVEV (reference sequence). Trimming cost V 4 bases and J 5 bases, with 14 bases left between them. CDR3 DNA: TGTGCCAGCAGTTCGGTCAGGACAACGACCGGGGAGCTGTTTTTT. It is translated as CASSSVRTTTGELFF.

This clone turned up a few times. This rearrangement joins TRBV12-2 to TRBJ1-3. TRBV12-2 is a pseudogene locus. CDR3 length equals 14 residues. Written as DNA, the CDR3 is TGTGCTTCTCCGGGTGCCTACTCTGGAAACACCATATATTTT. Translated, it gives CASPGAYSGNTIYF.

The genes are TRBV18 and TRBJ2-7; D is possibly TRBD1 (5 bases). The CDR3 contains 14 residues. The germline V gene encodes CDR1 KGHSH and CDR2 LQKENI. Trimming removed 0 bases at V and 2 bases at J, with 8 bases between. The CDR3 nucleotides read TGTGCCAGCTCACCACCCGACAGCCCCTACGAGCAGTACTTC. The encoded protein is CASSPPDSPYEQYF.

This clone was counted a single time. V and J are TRBV4-2 and TRBJ1-2; the match to TRBD1 covers 11 bases. Germline V gene sequence: CDR1 LGHNA, CDR2 YNFKEQ. The length of the CDR3 is 17 residues. Losses at the gene ends were 0 bases for V and 2 bases for J; bases not matched to a gene: 5. The CDR3 sequence is CASSQDRGQGGNYGYTF. The CDR3 nucleotides read TGTGCCAGCAGCCAAGATCGGGGACAGGGGGGGAACTATGGCTACACCTTC.

V is TRBV9 and J is TRBJ1-2, with 8 bases aligning to TRBD1. The CDR3 covers 14 residues. Germline CDR1 and CDR2: SGDLS and YYNGEE. The V gene end was trimmed by 3 bases and the J gene end by 8 bases; junction bases not matched to a gene: 9. Written as DNA, the CDR3 is TGTGCCAGCAGCGCAGGGACAGGCGAAAAAGGCTACACCTTC. As protein: CASSAGTGEKGYTF. Full variable domain (missing parts from reference TRBV9 and TRBJ1-2): DSGVTQTPKHLITATGQRVTLRCSPRSGDLSVYWYQQSLDQGLQFLIQYYNGEERAKGNILERFSAQQFPDLHSELNLSSLELGDSALYFCASSAGTGEKGYTFGSGTRLTVV.

V usage is TRBV12-5 and J usage is TRBJ2-3, with 12 nucleotides matching TRBD2. The CDR3 consists of 16 residues. Germline assignment: CDR1 LGHNT and CDR2 FRNRAP. The ends lost 5 bases at V and 2 bases at J; junction bases unmatched: 5. The CDR3 loop reads CASGPGLAGFTDTQYF. The CDR3 DNA sequence: TGTGCTAGTGGTCCAGGACTAGCGGGGTTCACAGATACGCAGTATTTT.

The chain joins TRBV4-2 to TRBJ2-3; tentatively, D is TRBD2 (6 bases). Looked up from germline, CDR1 is LGHNA and CDR2 is YNFKEQ. V was cut by 1 base and J by 5 bases, with 13 bases left in between. CDR3 length: 15 residues. CDR3 sequence (DNA): TGTGCCAGCAGCCAAGGGGACTTCCAGGGAGATACGCAGTATTTT. This codes for CASSQGDFQGDTQYF.

This sequence joins TRBV5-5 and TRBJ1-1; perhaps TRBD1 as D (6 bases). Deletions cut 2 bases from V and 4 bases from J, with 9 bases between. CDR1 is SGHKS and CDR2 is YYEKEE in the germline V gene (reference sequence). The CDR3 is 13 residues long. This chain's CDR3 is CASSFGGGTEAFF. The CDR3 nucleotides are TGTGCCAGCAGCTTTGGGGGCGGCACTGAAGCTTTCTTT.

The CDR3 is CASKGLASDEQFF. DNA for the CDR3: TGTGCCAGCAAGGGACTAGCGTCAGATGAGCAGTTCTTC. The V gene is TRBV7-6, the J gene TRBJ2-1; 10 nucleotides match TRBD2. CDR3 length: 13 amino acids. Per the germline V gene, CDR1 is SGHVS and CDR2 is FNYEAQ. The V segment lost 7 bases and the J segment 8 bases; nucleotides outside the gene matches: 5.

V usage is TRBV13 and J usage is TRBJ2-7, with TRBD2 identical over 8 bases. The CDR3 extends over 13 amino acids. Germline-derived CDR1 and CDR2 are PRHDT and FYEKMQ (reference sequence). Germline trimming cut 2 bases from V and 5 bases from J; bases unmatched to any gene: 2. CDR3 residues: CASSLSGRNEQYF. The CDR3 nucleotides are TGTGCCAGCAGCTTAAGCGGGAGAAACGAGCAGTACTTC.

This chain joins TRBV27 and TRBJ2-7, with 10 bases fitting TRBD2. The junction had 6 bases not matched to a gene; V was cut back by 0 bases and J by 7 bases. Per germline, CDR1 MNHEY and CDR2 SMNVEV (reference sequence). The CDR3 loop spans 15 amino acids. The CDR3 reads CASSLSQVTSGEQYF. DNA of the CDR3: TGTGCCAGCAGTTTATCCCAGGTGACTAGCGGGGAGCAGTACTTC.

This clone was detected only a few times. The V and J genes are TRBV9 and TRBJ2-3, with D perhaps TRBD2 (5 bases). The CDR3 totals 15 residues. V lost 3 bases, J lost 0 bases, and 11 bases lay in between. Per germline, CDR1 SGDLS and CDR2 YYNGEE. The CDR3 is CASSGLASSTDTQYF. CDR3 DNA sequence: TGTGCCAGCAGCGGTCTAGCTTCTAGCACAGATACGCAGTATTTT.